The 10 T cell receptor beta chains below come from one sample, sequenced in a study of T cells in severe cutaneous drug reactions. Bulk and single-cell libraries used iRepertoire multiplex PCR with TCR subtype-specific primers. Reprocessing the multiplex PCR reads, TCRdb reports a single entry for every CDR3 protein and omits DNA. This sample's clone table lists tens of thousands of distinct CDR3 sequences. Carbamazepine had induced Stevens-Johnson syndrome or toxic epidermal necrolysis in the sequenced donors. Material for sequencing was PBMCs. Every receptor here comes from a human donor with toxic epidermal necrolysis, a severe cutaneous drug reaction.

This clonotype shows up as medium-sized by frequency. This chain joins TRBV6-2 or TRBV6-3 and TRBJ1-2. The CDR3 runs 15 residues. The germline CDR1 and CDR2 sequences are MNHEY and SVGEGT. The CDR3 region is CASSSRGGTSYGYTF.

The CDR3 protein is CSVRKDSYEQYF. V gene TRBV29-1 combines with J gene TRBJ2-7. The CDR3 has 12 residues. From germline, CDR1 is SQVTM and CDR2 ANQGSEA.

The chain carries TRBV20-1 and TRBJ2-7; without DNA, the TCRdb call of TRBD1 cannot be checked. The CDR3 loop spans 14 amino acids. In germline, CDR1 is DFQATT, CDR2 SNEGSKA (reference sequence). The CDR3 protein is CSARPGTLSYEQYF.

The CDR3 is CAIRGGETQYF. The gene calls are TRBV10-3 and TRBJ2-5; absent DNA, TCRdb's TRBD2 call cannot be checked. This CDR3 has 11 residues. Germline V gene sequence: CDR1 ENHRY, CDR2 SYGVKD.

This CDR3 is CASSEPIPTTDTDQPQHF. The J gene is TRBJ1-5, the V gene TRBV25-1. The CDR3 covers 18 residues. Germline V lookup: CDR1 MGHDK, CDR2 SYGVNS.

The chain links TRBV7-9 to TRBJ2-5; the D call from TCRdb, TRBD1, cannot be confirmed without DNA. CDR3 size: 15 residues. The germline V gene encodes CDR1 SEHNR and CDR2 FQNEAQ (reference sequence). The CDR3: CASSLVRGGGETQYF.

The chain links TRBV6-5 to TRBJ2-7; TCRdb indicates TRBD1, and absent DNA this call remains unverified. Germline lookup yields CDR1 MNHEY and CDR2 SVGAGI. This CDR3 contains 17 residues. This CDR3 is CASSLRVGTGGSYEQYF.

This clonotype is identified as medium-sized from frequency. CDR3 region: CASSSAIPGAIQYF. V usage is TRBV6-5 and J usage is TRBJ2-4; TCRdb picks TRBD2, but there is no DNA to check that call. Per the germline V gene, CDR1 is MNHEY and CDR2 is SVGAGI. This CDR3 comprises 14 residues.

This rearrangement joins TRBV19 to TRBJ2-3. The CDR3 has 15 residues. The germline CDR1 and CDR2 sequences are LNHDA and SQIVND (reference sequence). The CDR3 region is CASSGRGMVTDTQYF.

The chain has TRBV20-1 and TRBJ1-1; TCRdb names TRBD1, which stays unverified in the absence of DNA. Germline assignment: CDR1 DFQATT and CDR2 SNEGSKA (reference sequence). The CDR3 length is 15 residues. Here the CDR3 reads CSAFPLTGTRTEAFF.